These T cell receptor beta chains were read from a single sample in a study of shared clonotypes between healthy human individuals. TCRdb keeps only in-frame clones here, not all; method: immunoSEQ multiplex PCR. The sample records hundreds of thousands of clones, about 73% being singletons. The material sequenced was memory CD4+ T cells sorted from blood. Source of these receptors: a young man in good health. Each CDR3 is given with its conserved first and last residue. The D gene is left open where the match is weak. A row's size may be missing; if present it is once, few, many or a size class.

V,size,J,D,CDR3,DNA
TRBV10-2,-,TRBJ2-1,TRBD1,CASRYSGTAYNEQFF,TGCGCCAGCAGATATTCCGGGACAGCCTACAATGAGCAGTTCTTC
TRBV19,few,TRBJ1-2,-,CASCRGGLDVYGYTF,TGTGCCAGTTGTAGGGGCGGTCTGGATGTCTATGGCTACACCTTC
TRBV6-5,few,TRBJ1-1,-,CASSSRFATEAFF,TGTGCCAGCAGTTCTCGTTTTGCCACTGAAGCTTTCTTT
TRBV2,once,TRBJ2-7,TRBD1,CASSEQGAGNEQYF,TGTGCCAGCAGTGAACAGGGGGCAGGGAACGAGCAGTACTTC
TRBV27,-,TRBJ2-3,-,CASSFFFGGRNTDTQYF,TGTGCCAGCAGTTTTTTTTTCGGTGGCAGGAACACAGATACGCAGTATTTT
TRBV27,-,TRBJ2-4,-,CASSRKGSGLAKNIQYF,TGTGCCAGCAGCCGAAAGGGCTCAGGACTAGCCAAAAACATTCAGTACTTC
TRBV5-4,-,TRBJ2-4,-,CASSLEPTRAKNIQYF,TGTGCCAGCAGCCTAGAGCCAACCCGAGCCAAAAACATTCAGTACTTC
TRBV5-4,-,TRBJ1-1,-,CASSHRQRGPVDTEAFF,TGTGCCAGCAGCCACCGACAGCGGGGGCCCGTGGACACTGAAGCTTTCTTT
TRBV7-9,once,TRBJ2-1,TRBD2,CASSPQLAGGGQFF,TGTGCCAGCAGCCCACAACTAGCGGGAGGGGGGCAGTTCTTC
TRBV2,-,TRBJ2-7,-,CATGEPTSLSEQYF,TGTGCCACCGGGGAACCCACCTCACTCTCGGAGCAGTACTTC
TRBV2,few,TRBJ2-3,-,CASRVITDTQYF,TGTGCCAGCAGAGTGATCACAGATACGCAGTATTTT
TRBV2,-,TRBJ1-2,-,CASSEEGSNYGYTF,TGTGCCAGCAGTGAGGAGGGCTCTAACTATGGCTACACCTTC
TRBV2,-,TRBJ2-5,-,CASRVGQETQYF,TGTGCCTCGCGTGTAGGGCAAGAGACCCAGTACTTC
TRBV21-1,-,TRBJ1-3,-,CARTMSGQGRFGNTIYF,TGTGCCAGGACCATGTCGGGGCAGGGGAGGTTTGGAAACACCATATATTTT
TRBV7-8,few,TRBJ2-1,TRBD2,CASSPPGLGTYNEQFF,TGTGCCAGCAGCCCGCCGGGACTAGGAACCTACAATGAGCAGTTCTTC
TRBV25-1,few,TRBJ2-2,TRBD1,CASSTQSRTGQGAGELFF,TGTGCCAGCAGTACTCAATCGAGGACCGGACAGGGAGCCGGGGAGCTGTTTTTT
TRBV5-5,-,TRBJ2-1,-,CASSLSGGLGTYNEQFF,TGTGCCAGCAGCTTGTCCGGAGGACTCGGAACCTACAATGAGCAGTTCTTC
TRBV2,-,TRBJ2-2,-,CASSDLAHLIGTGELFF,TGTGCCAGCAGTGATTTGGCACACCTGATTGGCACCGGGGAGCTGTTTTTT
TRBV7-8,once,TRBJ2-3,TRBD2,CASSSRLAGSTDTQYF,TGTGCCAGCAGCTCCCGACTAGCGGGAAGCACAGATACGCAGTATTTT
TRBV5-6,few,TRBJ2-3,TRBD2,CASSFRSGRADTQYF,TGTGCCAGCAGCTTTCGCAGCGGGAGAGCGGATACGCAGTATTTT
TRBV7-8,-,TRBJ2-5,-,CASSLPRKTQYF,TGTGCCAGCAGCCTACCCCGCAAGACCCAGTACTTC
TRBV5-6,once,TRBJ1-4,-,CASSPMGHPTNEKLFF,TGTGCCAGCAGCCCGATGGGACATCCAACTAATGAAAAACTGTTTTTT
TRBV2,-,TRBJ2-3,-,CASSVSTDTQYF,TGTGCCAGCAGTGTAAGCACAGATACGCAGTATTTT
TRBV29-1,-,TRBJ1-2,TRBD1,CSVGTGPNYGYTF,TGCAGCGTCGGGACAGGCCCGAACTATGGCTACACCTTC
TRBV6-5,many,TRBJ1-2,TRBD1,CASSYSQGGLNYGYTF,TGTGCCAGCAGTTACTCCCAAGGGGGCCTCAACTATGGCTACACCTTC
TRBV5-6,-,TRBJ2-2,TRBD1,CASSGQGRNFGELFF,TGTGCCAGCAGCGGACAGGGACGAAACTTCGGGGAGCTGTTTTTT
TRBV7-2,-,TRBJ2-7,-,CASSLARGAHEQYF,TGTGCCAGCAGCTTAGCGAGGGGAGCCCACGAGCAGTACTTC
TRBV13,-,TRBJ2-7,TRBD1,CASSLGQGAYEQYF,TGTGCCAGCAGCTTGGGACAGGGGGCCTACGAGCAGTACTTC
TRBV29-1,-,TRBJ1-2,-,CSVAPPGGAGGYTF,TGCAGCGTTGCCCCCCCCGGAGGGGCGGGAGGCTACACCTTC
TRBV7-7,-,TRBJ2-2,-,CASSSRVPPDPLRGELFF,TGTGCTAGCAGCAGCCGGGTACCTCCCGATCCCCTCCGGGGGGAGCTGTTTTTT